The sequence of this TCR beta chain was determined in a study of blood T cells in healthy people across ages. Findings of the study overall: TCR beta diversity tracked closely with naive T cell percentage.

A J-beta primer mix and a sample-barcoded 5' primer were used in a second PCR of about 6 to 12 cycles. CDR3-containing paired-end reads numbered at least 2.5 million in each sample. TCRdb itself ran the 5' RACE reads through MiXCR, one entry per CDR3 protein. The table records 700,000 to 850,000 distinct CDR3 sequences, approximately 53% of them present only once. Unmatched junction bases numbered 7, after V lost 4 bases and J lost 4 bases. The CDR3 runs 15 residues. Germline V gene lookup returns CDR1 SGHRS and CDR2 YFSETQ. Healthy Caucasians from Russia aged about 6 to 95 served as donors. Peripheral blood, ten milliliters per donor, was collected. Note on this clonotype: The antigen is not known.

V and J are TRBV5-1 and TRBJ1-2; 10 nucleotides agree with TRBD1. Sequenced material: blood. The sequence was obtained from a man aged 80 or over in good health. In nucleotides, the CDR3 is TGCGCCAGCAGCCCCGGACAGGGGGTATTCTATGGCTACACCTTC. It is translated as CASSPGQGVFYGYTF.